Given below is one T cell receptor beta chain in context. No antigen is known for it. The germline CDR1 and CDR2 sequences are SEHNR and FQNEAQ (reference sequence). The CDR3 has 13 amino acids. This entry belongs to a study of T cell clusters in autoimmune cytopenias. About the study: TRB sequencing had a median around 52,000 reads and about 2,400 distinct clonotypes per sample. General study results and limits: Physiological T cell clusters of healthy donors were apparently absent in primary autoimmune cytopenia patients. Compared with active autoimmune hepatitis patients, healthy donors showed about 3-fold more exclusive TRB clusters. TRB repertoire shifts in secondary cytopenia and chronic lymphocytic leukemia mostly reflected lymphoma, not autoimmunity.

TRB was amplified by touch-down multiplex PCR, primer pools A and B combined. TCRdb re-called the multiplex PCR reads and shows each CDR3 protein once, DNA omitted. Its listing shows 6,500 to 10,000 distinct CDR3 sequences. Roughly 38,000 genome equivalents of blood DNA were amplified for TRB. The sequenced material came from peripheral blood. The rearrangement uses TRBV7-9 and TRBJ2-5; with no DNA, the TCRdb D assignment of TRBD1 cannot be verified. The TCR was taken from a human donor with an autoimmune cytopenia or autoimmune hepatitis (not recorded which). The chain's CDR3 is CASSHRGGETQYF.